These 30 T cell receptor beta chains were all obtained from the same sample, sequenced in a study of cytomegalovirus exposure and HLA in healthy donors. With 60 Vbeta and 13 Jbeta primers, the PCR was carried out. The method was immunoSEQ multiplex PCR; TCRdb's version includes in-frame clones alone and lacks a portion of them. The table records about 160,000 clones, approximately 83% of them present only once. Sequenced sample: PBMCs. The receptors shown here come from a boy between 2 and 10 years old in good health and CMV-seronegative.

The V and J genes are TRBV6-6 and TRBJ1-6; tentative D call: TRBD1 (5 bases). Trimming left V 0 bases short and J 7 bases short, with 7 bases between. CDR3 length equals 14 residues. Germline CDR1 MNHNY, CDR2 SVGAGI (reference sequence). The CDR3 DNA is TGTGCCAGCAGTTACTCAGGGGAAAATTCACCCCTCCACTTT. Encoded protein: CASSYSGENSPLHF.

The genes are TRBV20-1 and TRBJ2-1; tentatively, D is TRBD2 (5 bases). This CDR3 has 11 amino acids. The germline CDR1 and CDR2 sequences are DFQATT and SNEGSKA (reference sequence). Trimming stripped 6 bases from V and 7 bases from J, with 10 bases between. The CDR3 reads CSATPGNEQFF. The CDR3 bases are TGCAGTGCGACCCCGGGGAATGAGCAGTTCTTC.

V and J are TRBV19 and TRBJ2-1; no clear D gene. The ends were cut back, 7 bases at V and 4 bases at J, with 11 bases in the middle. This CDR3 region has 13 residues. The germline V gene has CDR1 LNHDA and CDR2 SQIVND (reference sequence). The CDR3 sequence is CASKGGAYNEQFF. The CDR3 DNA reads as TGTGCCAGTAAAGGTGGAGCGTACAATGAGCAGTTCTTC.

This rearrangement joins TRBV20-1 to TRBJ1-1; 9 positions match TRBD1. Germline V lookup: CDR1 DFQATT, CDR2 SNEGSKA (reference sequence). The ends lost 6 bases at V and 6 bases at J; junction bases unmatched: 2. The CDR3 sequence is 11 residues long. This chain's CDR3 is CSADRGAEAFF. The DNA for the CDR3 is TGCAGTGCAGACAGGGGGGCTGAAGCTTTCTTT.

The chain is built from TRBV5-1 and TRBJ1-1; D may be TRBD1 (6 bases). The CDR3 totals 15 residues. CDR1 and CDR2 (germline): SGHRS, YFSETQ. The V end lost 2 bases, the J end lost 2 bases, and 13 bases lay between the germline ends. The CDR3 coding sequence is TGCGCCAGCAGCTTAGCTGTGACAGGCAACACTGAAGCTTTCTTT. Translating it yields CASSLAVTGNTEAFF.

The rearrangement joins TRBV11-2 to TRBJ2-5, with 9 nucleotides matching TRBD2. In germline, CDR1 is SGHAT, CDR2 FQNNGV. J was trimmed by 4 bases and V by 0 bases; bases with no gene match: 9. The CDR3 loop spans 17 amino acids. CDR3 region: CASSLEDGGGAGETQYF. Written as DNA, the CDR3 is TGTGCCAGCAGCTTAGAGGACGGCGGGGGGGCTGGAGAGACCCAGTACTTC.

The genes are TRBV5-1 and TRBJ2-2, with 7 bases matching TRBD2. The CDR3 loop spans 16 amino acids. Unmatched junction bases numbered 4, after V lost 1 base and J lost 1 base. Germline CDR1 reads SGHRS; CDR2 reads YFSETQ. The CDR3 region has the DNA TGCGCCAGCAGCTTGAATCCTAGCGGGAACACCGGGGAGCTGTTTTTT. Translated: CASSLNPSGNTGELFF.

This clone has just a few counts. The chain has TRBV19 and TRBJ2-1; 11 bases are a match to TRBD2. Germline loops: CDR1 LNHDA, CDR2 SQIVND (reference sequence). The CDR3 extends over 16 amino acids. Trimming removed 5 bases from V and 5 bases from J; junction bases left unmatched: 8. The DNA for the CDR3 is TGTGCCAGTAGTTCTACCGGGACTAGCGGAGACAATGAGCAGTTCTTC. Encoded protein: CASSSTGTSGDNEQFF.

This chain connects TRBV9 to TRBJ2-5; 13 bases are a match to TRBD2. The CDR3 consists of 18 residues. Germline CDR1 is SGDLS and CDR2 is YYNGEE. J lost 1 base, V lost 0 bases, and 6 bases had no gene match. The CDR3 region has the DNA TGTGCCAGCAGCGTAGGACTAGCGGGGGGCCCCCCCCAAGAGACCCAGTACTTC. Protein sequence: CASSVGLAGGPPQETQYF.

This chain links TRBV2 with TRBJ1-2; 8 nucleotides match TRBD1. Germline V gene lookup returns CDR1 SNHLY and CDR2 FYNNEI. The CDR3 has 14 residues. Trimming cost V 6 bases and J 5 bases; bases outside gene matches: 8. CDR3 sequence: CASREDRVRYGYTF. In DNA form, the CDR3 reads TGTGCCAGCAGGGAGGACAGGGTCAGGTATGGCTACACCTTC.

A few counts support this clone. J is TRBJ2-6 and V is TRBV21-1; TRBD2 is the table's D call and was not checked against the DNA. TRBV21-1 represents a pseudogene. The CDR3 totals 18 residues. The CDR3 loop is CASSKRLAGISGANVLTF. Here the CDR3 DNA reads TGTGCCAGCAGCAAAAGACTAGCGGGGATCTCTGGGGCCAACGTCCTGACTTTC.

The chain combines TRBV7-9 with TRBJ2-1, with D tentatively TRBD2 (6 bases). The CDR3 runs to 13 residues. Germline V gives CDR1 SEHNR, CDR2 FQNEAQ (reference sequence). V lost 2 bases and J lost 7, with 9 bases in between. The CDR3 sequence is CASSLIGGNEQFF. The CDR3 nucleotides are TGTGCCAGCAGCTTAATTGGGGGGAATGAGCAGTTCTTC. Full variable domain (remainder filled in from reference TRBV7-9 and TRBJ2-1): DTGVSQNPRHKITKRGQNVTFRCDPISEHNRLYWYRQTLGQGPEFLTYFQNEAQLEKSRLLSDRFSAERPKGSFSTLEIQRTEQGDSAMYLCASSLIGGNEQFFGPGTRLTVL.

The CDR3 sequence: CASSLDRGSGYTF. In nucleotides, the CDR3 is TGTGCCAGCAGCTTGGACAGGGGGAGTGGCTACACCTTC. The chain uses TRBV5-4 and TRBJ1-2; 8 nucleotides line up with TRBD1. CDR1 is SGHNT and CDR2 is YYREEE in the germline V gene (reference sequence). The trim removed 0 bases at V and 7 bases at J, leaving 2 bases unmatched. The CDR3 contains 13 residues.

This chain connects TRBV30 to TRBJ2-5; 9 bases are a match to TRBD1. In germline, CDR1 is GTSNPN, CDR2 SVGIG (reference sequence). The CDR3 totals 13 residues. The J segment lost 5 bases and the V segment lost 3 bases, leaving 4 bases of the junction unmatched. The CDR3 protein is CAWRNRGLETQYF. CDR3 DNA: TGTGCCTGGAGAAACAGGGGGCTTGAGACCCAGTACTTC.

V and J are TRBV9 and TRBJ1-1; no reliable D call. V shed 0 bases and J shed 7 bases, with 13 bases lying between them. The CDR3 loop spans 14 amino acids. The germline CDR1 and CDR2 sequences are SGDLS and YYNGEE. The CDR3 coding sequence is TGTGCCAGCAGCGTAGGCCCAGGAGGCTTTGAAGCTTTCTTT. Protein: CASSVGPGGFEAFF.

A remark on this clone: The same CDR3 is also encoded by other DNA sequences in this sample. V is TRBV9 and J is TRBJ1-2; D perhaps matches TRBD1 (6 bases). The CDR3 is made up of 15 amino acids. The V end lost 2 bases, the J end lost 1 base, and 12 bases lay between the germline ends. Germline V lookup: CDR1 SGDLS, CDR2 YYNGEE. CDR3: CASSVSGAINYGYTF. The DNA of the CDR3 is TGTGCCAGCAGCGTCTCAGGGGCGATTAACTATGGCTACACCTTC.

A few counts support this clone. CDR3 amino acids: CASTSGSGRGETQYF. In DNA, the CDR3 is TGTGCCAGCACCTCCGGTAGCGGGAGAGGAGAGACCCAGTACTTC. The gene calls are TRBV9 and TRBJ2-5; 9 positions agree with TRBD2. V dropped 6 bases and J dropped 4; count of bases not matched to a gene: 10. Germline V gene lookup returns CDR1 SGDLS and CDR2 YYNGEE. The CDR3 totals 15 residues. Full variable domain (rest looked up from reference TRBV9 and TRBJ2-5): DSGVTQTPKHLITATGQRVTLRCSPRSGDLSVYWYQQSLDQGLQFLIQYYNGEERAKGNILERFSAQQFPDLHSELNLSSLELGDSALYFCASTSGSGRGETQYFGPGTRLLVL.

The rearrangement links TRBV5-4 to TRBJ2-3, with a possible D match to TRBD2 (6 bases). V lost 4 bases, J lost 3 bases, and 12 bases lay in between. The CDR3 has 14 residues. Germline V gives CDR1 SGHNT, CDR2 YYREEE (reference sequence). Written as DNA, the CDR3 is TGTGCCAGCAGCACCCGGACTAAAACAGATACGCAGTATTTT. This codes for CASSTRTKTDTQYF.

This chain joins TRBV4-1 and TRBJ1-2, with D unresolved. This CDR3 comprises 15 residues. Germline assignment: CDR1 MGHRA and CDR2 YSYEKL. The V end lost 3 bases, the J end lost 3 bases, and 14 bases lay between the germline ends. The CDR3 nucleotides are TGCGCCAGCAGCCAGCCCCTTGCAGCGCACTATGGCTACACCTTC. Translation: CASSQPLAAHYGYTF.

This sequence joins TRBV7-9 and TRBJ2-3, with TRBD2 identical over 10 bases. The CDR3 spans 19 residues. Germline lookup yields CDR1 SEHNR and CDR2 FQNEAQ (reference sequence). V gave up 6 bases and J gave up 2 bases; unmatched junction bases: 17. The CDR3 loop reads CASRSIPRAGGPFTDTQYF. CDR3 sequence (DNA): TGTGCCAGCAGGTCAATCCCTCGAGCGGGAGGGCCGTTCACAGATACGCAGTATTTT.

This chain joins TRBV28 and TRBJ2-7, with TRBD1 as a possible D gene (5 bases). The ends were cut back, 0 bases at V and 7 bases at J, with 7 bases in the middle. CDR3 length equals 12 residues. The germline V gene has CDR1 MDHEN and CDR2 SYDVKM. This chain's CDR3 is CASSLWGREQYF. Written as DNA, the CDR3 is TGTGCCAGCAGTTTATGGGGGCGGGAGCAGTACTTC.

DNA of the CDR3: TGCGCCAGCAGTATGGGGGGAGATGGGTACAATGAGCAGTTCTTC. Translating it yields CASSMGGDGYNEQFF. J is TRBJ2-1 and V is TRBV10-1; D is possibly TRBD2 (6 bases). With 5 bases removed from V and 4 bases from J, the gap between germline ends came to 15 bases. CDR3 size: 15 residues. Germline CDR1 is WNHNN and CDR2 is SYGVQD (reference sequence).

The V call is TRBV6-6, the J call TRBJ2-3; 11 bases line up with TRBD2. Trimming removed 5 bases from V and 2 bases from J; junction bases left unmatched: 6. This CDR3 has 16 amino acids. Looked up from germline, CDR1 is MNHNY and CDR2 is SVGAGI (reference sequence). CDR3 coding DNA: TGTGCCAGCAGTCCGCTAGCGGGGGGCTACACAGATACGCAGTATTTT. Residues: CASSPLAGGYTDTQYF.

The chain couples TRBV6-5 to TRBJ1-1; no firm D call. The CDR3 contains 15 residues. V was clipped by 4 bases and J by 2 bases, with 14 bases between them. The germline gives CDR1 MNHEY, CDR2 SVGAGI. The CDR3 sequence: CASSSILRGNTEAFF. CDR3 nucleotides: TGTGCCAGCAGTTCCATCCTGCGGGGAAACACTGAAGCTTTCTTT.

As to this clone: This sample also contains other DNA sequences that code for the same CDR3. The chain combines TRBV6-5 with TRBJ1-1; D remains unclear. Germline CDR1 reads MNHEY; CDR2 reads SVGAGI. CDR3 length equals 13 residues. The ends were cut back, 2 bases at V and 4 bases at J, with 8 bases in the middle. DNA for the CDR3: TGTGCCAGCAGTTACGGAGTGGGCACTGAAGCTTTCTTT. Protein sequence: CASSYGVGTEAFF.

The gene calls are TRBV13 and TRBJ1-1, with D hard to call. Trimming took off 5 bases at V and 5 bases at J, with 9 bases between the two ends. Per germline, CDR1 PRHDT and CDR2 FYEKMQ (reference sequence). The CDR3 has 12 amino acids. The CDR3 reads CASSLSTTEAFF. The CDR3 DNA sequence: TGTGCCAGCAGCCTCTCGACAACTGAAGCTTTCTTT.

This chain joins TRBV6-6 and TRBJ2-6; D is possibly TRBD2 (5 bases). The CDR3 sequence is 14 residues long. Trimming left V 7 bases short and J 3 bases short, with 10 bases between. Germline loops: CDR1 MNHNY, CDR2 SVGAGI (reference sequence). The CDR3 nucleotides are TGTGCCAGCAAGGACTCGGGTGGGGCCAACGTCCTGACTTTC. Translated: CASKDSGGANVLTF.

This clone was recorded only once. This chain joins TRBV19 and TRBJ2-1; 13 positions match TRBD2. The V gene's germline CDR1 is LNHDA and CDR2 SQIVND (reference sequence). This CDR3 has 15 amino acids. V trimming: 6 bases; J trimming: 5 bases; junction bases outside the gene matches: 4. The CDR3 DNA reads TGTGCCAGTAGGGTACTAGCGGGAGGGGACAATGAGCAGTTCTTC. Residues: CASRVLAGGDNEQFF.

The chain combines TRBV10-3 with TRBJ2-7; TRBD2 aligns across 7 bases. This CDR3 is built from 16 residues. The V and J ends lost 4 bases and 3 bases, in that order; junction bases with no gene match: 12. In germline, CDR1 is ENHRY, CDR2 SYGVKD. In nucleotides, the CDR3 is TGTGCCATCAGTGTTCAATCGCGGGAGTATCTCTACGAGCAGTACTTC. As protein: CAISVQSREYLYEQYF.

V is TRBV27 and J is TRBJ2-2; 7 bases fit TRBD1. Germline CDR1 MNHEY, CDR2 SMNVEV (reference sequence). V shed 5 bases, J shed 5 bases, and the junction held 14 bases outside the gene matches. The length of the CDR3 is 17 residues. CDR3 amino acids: CASSLTTGVVNTGELFF. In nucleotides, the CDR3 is TGTGCCAGCAGTCTAACCACAGGGGTGGTGAATACCGGGGAGCTGTTTTTT.